This TCR beta chain stems from a study of blood T cell repertoires in COVID-19. Study-level background: Both acute and convalescent COVID-19 samples were obtained from the United States, Italy and Spain. T cells, B-cell-depleted T cells, or PBMCs supplied cDNA or gDNA.

As processed by the authors: Amplification of reference gene primers provided the estimated nucleated cell counts. Here immunoSEQ multiplex PCR was the method, and the copy in TCRdb shows in-frame clones only, minus some. V, J and clone size reflect that table, while D and trimming were determined from the DNA. The data show about 170,000 clones, around 90% seen once. Germline assignment: CDR1 SGHTA and CDR2 FQGNSA. V was trimmed by 7 bases and J by 7 bases, leaving 19 bases between them. The CDR3 is made up of 15 amino acids. The V call is TRBV7-2, the J call TRBJ2-2; D is perhaps TRBD2 (7 bases). This TCR came from a man in his fifties or sixties who had recovered from COVID-19. The sample comprised peripheral blood. DNA for the CDR3: TGTGCCAGCACGCGGGCCGGGGGGCGCAACGGGGAGCTGTTTTTT. This encodes CASTRAGGRNGELFF.